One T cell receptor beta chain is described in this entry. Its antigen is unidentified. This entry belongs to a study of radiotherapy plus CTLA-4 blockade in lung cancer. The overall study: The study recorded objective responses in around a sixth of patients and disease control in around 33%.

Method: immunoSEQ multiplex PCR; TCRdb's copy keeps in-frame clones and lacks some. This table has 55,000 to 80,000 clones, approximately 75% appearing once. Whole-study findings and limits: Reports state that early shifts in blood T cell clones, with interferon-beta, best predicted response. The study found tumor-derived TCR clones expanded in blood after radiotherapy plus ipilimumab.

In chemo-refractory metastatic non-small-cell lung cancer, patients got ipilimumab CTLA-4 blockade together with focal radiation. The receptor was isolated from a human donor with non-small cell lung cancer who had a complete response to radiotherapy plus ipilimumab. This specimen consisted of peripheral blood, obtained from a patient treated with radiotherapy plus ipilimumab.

CDR3 region: CASLKLAVGDTQYF. CDR3 coding DNA: TGTGCCAGCCTGAAGCTAGCGGTGGGGGATACGCAGTATTTT. The rearrangement uses TRBV2 and TRBJ2-3; 7 nucleotides align to TRBD2. Germline V gives CDR1 SNHLY, CDR2 FYNNEI. The CDR3 is 14 residues long. The ends lost 8 bases at V and 6 bases at J; junction bases unmatched: 11.